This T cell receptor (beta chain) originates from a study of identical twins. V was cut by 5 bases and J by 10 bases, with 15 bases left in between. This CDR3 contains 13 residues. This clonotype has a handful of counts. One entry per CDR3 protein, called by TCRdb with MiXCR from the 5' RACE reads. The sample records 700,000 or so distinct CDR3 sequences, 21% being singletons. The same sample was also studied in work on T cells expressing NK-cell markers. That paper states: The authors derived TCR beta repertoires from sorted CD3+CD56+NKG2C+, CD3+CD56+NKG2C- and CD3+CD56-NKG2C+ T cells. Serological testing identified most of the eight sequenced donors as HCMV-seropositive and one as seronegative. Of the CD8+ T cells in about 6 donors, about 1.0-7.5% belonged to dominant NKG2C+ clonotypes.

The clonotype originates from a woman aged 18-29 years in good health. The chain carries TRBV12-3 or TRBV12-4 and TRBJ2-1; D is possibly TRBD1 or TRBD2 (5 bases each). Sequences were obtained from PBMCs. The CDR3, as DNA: TGTGCCAGCAGTCCGGCCCGGGGCGGCGAGCAGTTCTTC. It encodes CASSPARGGEQFF.